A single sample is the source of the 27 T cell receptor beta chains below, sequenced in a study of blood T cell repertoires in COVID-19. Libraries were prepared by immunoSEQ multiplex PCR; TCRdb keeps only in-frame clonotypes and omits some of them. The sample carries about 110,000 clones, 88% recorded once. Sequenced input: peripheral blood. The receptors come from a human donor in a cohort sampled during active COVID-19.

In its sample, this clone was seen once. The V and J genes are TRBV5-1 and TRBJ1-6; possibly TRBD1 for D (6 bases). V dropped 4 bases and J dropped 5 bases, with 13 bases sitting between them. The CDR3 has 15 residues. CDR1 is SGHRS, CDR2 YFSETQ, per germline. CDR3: CASSQDQGNNSPLHF. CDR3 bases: TGCGCCAGCAGCCAGGACCAGGGGAATAATTCACCCCTCCACTTT.

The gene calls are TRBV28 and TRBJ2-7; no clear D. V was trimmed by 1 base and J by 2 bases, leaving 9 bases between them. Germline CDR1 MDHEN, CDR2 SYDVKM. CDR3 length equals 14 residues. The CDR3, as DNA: TGTGCCAGCAGTTTATATGGCGGAACCTACGAGCAGTACTTC. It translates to CASSLYGGTYEQYF.

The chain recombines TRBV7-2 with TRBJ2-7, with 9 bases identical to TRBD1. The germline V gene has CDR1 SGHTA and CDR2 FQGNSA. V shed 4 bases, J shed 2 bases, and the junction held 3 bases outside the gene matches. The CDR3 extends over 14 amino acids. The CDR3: CASSSDRGAYEQYF. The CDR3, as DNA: TGTGCCAGCAGCTCCGACAGGGGGGCCTACGAGCAGTACTTC.

CDR3 amino acids: CATSDSGSPEQYF. CDR3 bases: TGTGCCACCAGTGATTCAGGATCACCCGAGCAGTACTTC. The chain links TRBV24-1 to TRBJ2-7; D is unclear. The V gene's germline CDR1 is KGHDR and CDR2 SFDVKD. V was cut by 2 bases and J by 6 bases, with 10 bases left in between. This CDR3 contains 13 residues.

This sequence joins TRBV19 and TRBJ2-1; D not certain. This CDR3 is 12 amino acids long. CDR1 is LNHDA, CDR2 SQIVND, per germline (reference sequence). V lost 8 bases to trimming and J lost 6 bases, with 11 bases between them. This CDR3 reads CASEVGGNEQFF. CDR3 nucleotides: TGTGCCAGTGAGGTAGGCGGCAATGAGCAGTTCTTC.

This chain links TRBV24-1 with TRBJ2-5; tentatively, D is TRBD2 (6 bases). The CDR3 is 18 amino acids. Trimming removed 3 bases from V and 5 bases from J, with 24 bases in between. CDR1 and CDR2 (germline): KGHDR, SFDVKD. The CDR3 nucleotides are TGTGCCACCAGTGATACCTCCGGGACTGGACTTCCCACGGAGACCCAGTACTTC. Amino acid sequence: CATSDTSGTGLPTETQYF.

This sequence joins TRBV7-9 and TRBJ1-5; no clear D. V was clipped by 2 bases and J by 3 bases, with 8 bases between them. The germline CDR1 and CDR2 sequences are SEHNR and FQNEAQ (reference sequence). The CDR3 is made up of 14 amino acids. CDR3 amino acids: CASSLNGDNQPQHF. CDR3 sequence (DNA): TGTGCCAGCAGCTTAAACGGGGACAATCAGCCCCAGCATTTT.

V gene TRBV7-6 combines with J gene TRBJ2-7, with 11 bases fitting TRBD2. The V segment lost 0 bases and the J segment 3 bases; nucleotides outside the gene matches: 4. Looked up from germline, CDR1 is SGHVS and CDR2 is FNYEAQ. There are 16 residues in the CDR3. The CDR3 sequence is CASSLATGTSGYEQYF. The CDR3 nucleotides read TGTGCCAGCAGCTTAGCGACCGGGACTAGCGGCTACGAGCAGTACTTC.

CDR3 DNA sequence: TGTGCCAGCAGCTTGCGGGACTCACCCGGCTCCTACAATGAGCAGTTCTTC. Its protein is CASSLRDSPGSYNEQFF. The V and J genes are TRBV7-3 and TRBJ2-1; D possibly corresponds to TRBD2 (6 bases). Germline lookup yields CDR1 SGHTA and CDR2 FQGTGA. V lost 3 bases, J lost 0 bases, and 15 bases lay in between. This CDR3 contains 17 residues.

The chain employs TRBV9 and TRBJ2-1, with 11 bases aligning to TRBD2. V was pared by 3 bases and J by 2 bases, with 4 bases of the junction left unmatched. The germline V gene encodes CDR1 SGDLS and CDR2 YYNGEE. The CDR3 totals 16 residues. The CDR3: CASSGGTSGTYNEQFF. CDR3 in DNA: TGTGCCAGCAGCGGAGGGACTAGCGGAACCTACAATGAGCAGTTCTTC.

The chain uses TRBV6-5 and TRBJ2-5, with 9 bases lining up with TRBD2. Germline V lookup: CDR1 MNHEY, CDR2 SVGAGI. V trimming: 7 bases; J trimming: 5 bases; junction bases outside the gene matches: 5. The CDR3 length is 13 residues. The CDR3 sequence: CASKASGEETQYF. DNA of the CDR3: TGTGCCAGCAAAGCTAGCGGGGAGGAGACCCAGTACTTC.

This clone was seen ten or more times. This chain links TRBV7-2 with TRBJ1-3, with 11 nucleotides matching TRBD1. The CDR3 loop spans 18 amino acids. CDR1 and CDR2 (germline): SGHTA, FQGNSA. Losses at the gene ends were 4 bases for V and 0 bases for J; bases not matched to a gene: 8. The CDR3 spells CASSSRGQGGSSGNTIYF. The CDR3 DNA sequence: TGTGCCAGCAGCTCCCGGGGACAGGGGGGTTCCTCTGGAAACACCATATATTTT.

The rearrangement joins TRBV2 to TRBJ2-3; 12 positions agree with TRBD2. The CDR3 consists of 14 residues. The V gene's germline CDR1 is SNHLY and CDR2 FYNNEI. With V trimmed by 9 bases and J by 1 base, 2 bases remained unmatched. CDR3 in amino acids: CASSSGRGTDTQYF. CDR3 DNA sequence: TGTGCCAGTTCTAGCGGGAGGGGCACAGATACGCAGTATTTT.

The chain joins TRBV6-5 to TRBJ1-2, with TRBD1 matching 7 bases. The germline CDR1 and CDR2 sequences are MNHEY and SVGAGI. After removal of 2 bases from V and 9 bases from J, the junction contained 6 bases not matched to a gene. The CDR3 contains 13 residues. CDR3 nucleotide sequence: TGTGCCAGCAGTTACGATGACAGGGCAAGCTACACCTTC. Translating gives CASSYDDRASYTF.

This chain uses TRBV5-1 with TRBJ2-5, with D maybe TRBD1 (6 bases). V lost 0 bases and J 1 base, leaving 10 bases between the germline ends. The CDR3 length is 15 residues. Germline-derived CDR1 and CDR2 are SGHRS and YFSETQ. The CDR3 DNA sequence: TGCGCCAGCAGCTTGGCCCCCAGGGGCCAAGAGACCCAGTACTTC. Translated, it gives CASSLAPRGQETQYF.

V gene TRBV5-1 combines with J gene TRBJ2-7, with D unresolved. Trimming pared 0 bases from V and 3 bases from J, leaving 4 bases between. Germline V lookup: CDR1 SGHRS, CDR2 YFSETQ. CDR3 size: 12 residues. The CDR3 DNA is TGCGCCAGCAGCTTGGACGGCTACGAGCAGTACTTC. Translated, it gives CASSLDGYEQYF.

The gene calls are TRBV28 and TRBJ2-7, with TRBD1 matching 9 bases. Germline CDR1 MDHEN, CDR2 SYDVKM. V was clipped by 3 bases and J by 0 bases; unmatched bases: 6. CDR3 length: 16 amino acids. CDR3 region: CASSLLPGQGSYEQYF. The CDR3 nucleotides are TGTGCCAGCAGTTTGCTTCCGGGACAGGGCTCCTACGAGCAGTACTTC.

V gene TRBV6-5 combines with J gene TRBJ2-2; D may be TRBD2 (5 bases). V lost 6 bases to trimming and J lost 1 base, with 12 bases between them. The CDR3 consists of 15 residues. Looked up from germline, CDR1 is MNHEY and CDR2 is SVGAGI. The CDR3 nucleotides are TGTGCCAGCAGGGCCGGGAATTGGAACACCGGGGAGCTGTTTTTT. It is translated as CASRAGNWNTGELFF.

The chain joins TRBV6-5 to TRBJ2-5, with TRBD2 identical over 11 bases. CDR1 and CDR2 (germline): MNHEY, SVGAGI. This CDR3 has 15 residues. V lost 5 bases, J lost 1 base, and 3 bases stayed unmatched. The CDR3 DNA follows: TGTGCCAGCAGTCCTAGCGGGAGGTCCCAAGAGACCCAGTACTTC. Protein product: CASSPSGRSQETQYF.

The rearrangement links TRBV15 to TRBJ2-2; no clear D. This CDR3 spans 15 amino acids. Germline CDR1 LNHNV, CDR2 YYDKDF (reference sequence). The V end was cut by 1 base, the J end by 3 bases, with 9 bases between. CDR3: CATSRVLPYTGELFF. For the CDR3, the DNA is TGTGCCACCAGCAGAGTCCTTCCCTACACCGGGGAGCTGTTTTTT. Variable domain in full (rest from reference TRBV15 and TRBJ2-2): DAMVIQNPRYQVTQFGKPVTLSCSQTLNHNVMYWYQQKSSQAPKLLFHYYDKDFNNEADTPDNFQSRRPNTSFCFLDIRSPGLGDTAMYLCATSRVLPYTGELFFGEGSRLTVL.

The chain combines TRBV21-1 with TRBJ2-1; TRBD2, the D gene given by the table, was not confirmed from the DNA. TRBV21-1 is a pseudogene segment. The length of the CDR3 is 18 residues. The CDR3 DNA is TGTGCCAGCAGCAAAGAAGGTCTAGCGGGAGGCTCGGCAAATGAGCAGTTCTTC. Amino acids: CASSKEGLAGGSANEQFF.

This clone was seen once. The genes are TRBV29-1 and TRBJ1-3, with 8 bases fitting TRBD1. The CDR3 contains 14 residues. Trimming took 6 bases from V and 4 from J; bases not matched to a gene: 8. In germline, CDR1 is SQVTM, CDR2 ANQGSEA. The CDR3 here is CSVGQGVGGNTIYF. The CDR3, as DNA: TGCAGCGTCGGACAGGGCGTGGGGGGAAACACCATATATTTT.

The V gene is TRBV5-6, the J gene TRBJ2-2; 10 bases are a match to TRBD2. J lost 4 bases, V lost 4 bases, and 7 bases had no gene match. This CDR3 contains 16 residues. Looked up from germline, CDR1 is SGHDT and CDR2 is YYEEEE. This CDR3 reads CASSRGASGGTGELFF. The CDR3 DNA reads TGTGCCAGCAGCCGGGGGGCTAGCGGGGGCACCGGGGAGCTGTTTTTT.

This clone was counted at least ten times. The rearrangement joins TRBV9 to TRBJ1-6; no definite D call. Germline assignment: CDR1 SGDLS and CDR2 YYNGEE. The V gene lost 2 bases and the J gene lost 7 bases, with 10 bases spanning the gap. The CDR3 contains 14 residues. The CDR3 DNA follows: TGTGCCAGCAGCGTGGGAGGGAAGAATTCACCCCTCCACTTT. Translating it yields CASSVGGKNSPLHF.

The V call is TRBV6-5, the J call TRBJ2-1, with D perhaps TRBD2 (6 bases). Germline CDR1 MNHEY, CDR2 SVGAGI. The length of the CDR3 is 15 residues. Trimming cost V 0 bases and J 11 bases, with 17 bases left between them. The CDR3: CASSYSSMEGTKQFF. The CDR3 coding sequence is TGTGCCAGCAGTTACTCGAGTATGGAGGGGACCAAGCAGTTCTTC.

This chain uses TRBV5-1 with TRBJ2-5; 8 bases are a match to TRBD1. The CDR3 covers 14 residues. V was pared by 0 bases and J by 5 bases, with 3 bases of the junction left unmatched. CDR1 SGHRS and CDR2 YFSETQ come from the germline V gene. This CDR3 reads CASSLGTGRETQYF. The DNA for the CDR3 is TGCGCCAGCAGCTTGGGGACAGGGCGGGAGACCCAGTACTTC. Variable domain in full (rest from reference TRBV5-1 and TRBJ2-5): KAGVTQTPRYLIKTRGQQVTLSCSPISGHRSVSWYQQTPGQGLQFLFEYFSETQRNKGNFPGRFSGRQFSNSRSEMNVSTLELGDSALYLCASSLGTGRETQYFGPGTRLLVL.

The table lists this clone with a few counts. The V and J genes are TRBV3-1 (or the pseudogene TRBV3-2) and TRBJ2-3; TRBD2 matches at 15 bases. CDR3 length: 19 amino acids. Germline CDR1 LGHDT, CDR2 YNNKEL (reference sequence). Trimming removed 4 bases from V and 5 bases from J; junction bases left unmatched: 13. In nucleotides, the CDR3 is TGTGCCAGCAGCCCTAAATCTCGCGGACTAGCGGGGGGGAGAGATACGCAGTATTTT. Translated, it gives CASSPKSRGLAGGRDTQYF.